These T cell receptor beta chains were read from a single sample in a study of blood T cell repertoires in COVID-19. This table comes from immunoSEQ multiplex PCR, and its TCRdb copy is limited to in-frame clones, with some not included. The data show approximately 270,000 clones, over 85% seen once. Material: PBMCs or T cells enriched from blood (not recorded which). Receptors originate from an older woman who had recovered from COVID-19. CDR3s include the opening cysteine and the closing phenylalanine or tryptophan. Each record gives: D gene, clone size, V gene, J gene, CDR3 DNA, CDR3 protein. D genes are given only for firm matches. Rows give clone size only sometimes, using once, few, many, or a class for an expanded clone.

d_call: TRBD1
clone_size: NA
v_call: TRBV5-1
j_call: TRBJ1-1
cdr3_nt: TGCGCCAGCAGCCCCCAACAGGGGGGCCCCACTGAAGCTTTCTTT
cdr3_aa: CASSPQQGGPTEAFF

d_call: NA
clone_size: NA
v_call: TRBV2
j_call: TRBJ1-2
cdr3_nt: TGTGCCAGCACCATCCAGACGGTAGACTACTATGGCTACACCTTC
cdr3_aa: CASTIQTVDYYGYTF

d_call: TRBD1
clone_size: NA
v_call: TRBV10-1
j_call: TRBJ1-6
cdr3_nt: TGCGCCAGCAGTGAACGACAGGGAAATTCACCCCTCCACTTT
cdr3_aa: CASSERQGNSPLHF

d_call: NA
clone_size: NA
v_call: TRBV19
j_call: TRBJ2-7
cdr3_nt: TGTGCCAGTAGCATCGGGGGAGGAGGATGGGAGCAGTACTTC
cdr3_aa: CASSIGGGGWEQYF

d_call: NA
clone_size: few
v_call: TRBV5-1
j_call: TRBJ2-7
cdr3_nt: TGCGCCAGCAGCTTGGACGGGAGCTCCTACGAGCAGTACTTC
cdr3_aa: CASSLDGSSYEQYF

d_call: TRBD1
clone_size: NA
v_call: TRBV2
j_call: TRBJ1-5
cdr3_nt: TGTGCCAGCAGTGAACAGGGGGTTTATCAGCCCCAGCATTTT
cdr3_aa: CASSEQGVYQPQHF

d_call: TRBD2
clone_size: NA
v_call: TRBV29-1
j_call: TRBJ2-7
cdr3_nt: TGCAGCGTTCCCAGGACTAGCGGGGCCTACGAGCAGTACTTC
cdr3_aa: CSVPRTSGAYEQYF

d_call: TRBD1
clone_size: NA
v_call: TRBV5-1
j_call: TRBJ2-7
cdr3_nt: TGCGCCAGCAGCTCACCACAGGGGGCCGGGGACGAGCAGTACTTC
cdr3_aa: CASSSPQGAGDEQYF

d_call: TRBD1
clone_size: few
v_call: TRBV10-3
j_call: TRBJ2-1
cdr3_nt: TGTGCCGGCGGACAGGGGGCGACGTATAATGAGCAGTTCTTC
cdr3_aa: CAGGQGATYNEQFF

d_call: NA
clone_size: NA
v_call: TRBV5-4
j_call: TRBJ1-1
cdr3_nt: TGTGCCAGCAGCTTTAGTGGCGGGAACACTGAAGCTTTCTTT
cdr3_aa: CASSFSGGNTEAFF

d_call: TRBD2
clone_size: NA
v_call: TRBV11-3
j_call: TRBJ2-7
cdr3_nt: TGTGCCAGCAGCGAACGGGGAGGGGCCTACGAGCAGTACTTC
cdr3_aa: CASSERGGAYEQYF

d_call: NA
clone_size: NA
v_call: TRBV5-4
j_call: TRBJ2-5
cdr3_nt: TGTGCCAGCAGCTTGGCCGGAGGAGAGACCCAGTACTTC
cdr3_aa: CASSLAGGETQYF

d_call: NA
clone_size: NA
v_call: TRBV21-1
j_call: TRBJ1-2
cdr3_nt: TGTGCCAGCAGCCCTGCGCGGGGGGAGTCGCCCGGCTACACCTTC
cdr3_aa: CASSPARGESPGYTF

d_call: NA
clone_size: NA
v_call: TRBV3-1/TRBV3-2
j_call: TRBJ2-3
cdr3_nt: TGTGCCAGCAGCCAAGCAACAGATACGCAGTATTTT
cdr3_aa: CASSQATDTQYF

d_call: TRBD1
clone_size: NA
v_call: TRBV7-9
j_call: TRBJ2-7
cdr3_nt: TGTGCCAGCATCCTCAGACAGGGGGCTGACAATGAGCAGTACTTC
cdr3_aa: CASILRQGADNEQYF

d_call: NA
clone_size: NA
v_call: TRBV6-5
j_call: TRBJ2-7
cdr3_nt: TGTGCCAGCAGACCGGAGGGGGCGGGCTCCTACGAGCAGTACTTC
cdr3_aa: CASRPEGAGSYEQYF

d_call: TRBD1
clone_size: NA
v_call: TRBV7-8
j_call: TRBJ1-1
cdr3_nt: TGTGCCAGCAGCTTAGACTGGGACAGAGAAGCTTTCTTT
cdr3_aa: CASSLDWDREAFF

d_call: TRBD1
clone_size: NA
v_call: TRBV12-3/TRBV12-4
j_call: TRBJ1-1
cdr3_nt: TGTGCCAGCGGACAGGGCTTCACTGAAGCTTTCTTT
cdr3_aa: CASGQGFTEAFF

d_call: NA
clone_size: few
v_call: TRBV29-1
j_call: TRBJ1-1
cdr3_nt: TGCAGCGCTATGCCAGGGGACACTGAAGCTTTCTTT
cdr3_aa: CSAMPGDTEAFF

d_call: NA
clone_size: once
v_call: TRBV5-6
j_call: TRBJ1-4
cdr3_nt: TGTGCCAGCAGCTTGGACAGCTTGAATGAAAAACTGTTTTTT
cdr3_aa: CASSLDSLNEKLFF

d_call: TRBD1
clone_size: NA
v_call: TRBV27
j_call: TRBJ1-2
cdr3_nt: TGTGCCAGCAGTTCTACAGGGGGCTATGGCTACACCTTC
cdr3_aa: CASSSTGGYGYTF

d_call: TRBD1
clone_size: NA
v_call: TRBV5-1
j_call: TRBJ1-2
cdr3_nt: TGCGCCAGCAGCGTAGGACAGGGGATGGGCTACACCTTC
cdr3_aa: CASSVGQGMGYTF